This T cell receptor beta chain was sequenced during a study of cytotoxic CD8 clonotypes in ibrutinib-treated CLL. Whole-study context: Outcomes included around 25 partial and 2 complete responses; after median roughly 65 months, roughly 14 stayed remitted and some 12 progressed. Response sampling took place at median about 12 months of treatment, range 6 to 36.

Whole-study results and caveats: Clonality measured at baseline exceeded age-matched healthy donors, tracking circulating CD8+ T-cell counts.

With 1 base removed from V and 3 bases from J, the gap between germline ends came to 13 bases. The CDR3 length is 16 residues. CDR1 and CDR2 from the germline V gene are SGHTA and FQGNSA. Libraries were prepared by immunoSEQ multiplex PCR; TCRdb keeps only in-frame clonotypes and omits some of them. Of almost 45,000 clones listed, 60% to 75% are singletons. Concerning this clone itself: Its target is unknown.

This clonotype was obtained from a human donor with chronic lymphocytic leukemia. This sequence joins TRBV7-2 and TRBJ2-1, with D possibly being TRBD1 or TRBD2 (7 bases each). Source: PBMCs, taken after 12 months of ibrutinib treatment. CDR3 DNA sequence: TGTGCCAGCAGCTTAGTGAGCGGGACAGTCTACAATGAGCAGTTCTTC. Its protein product is CASSLVSGTVYNEQFF.